These 11 T cell receptor beta chains came from one sample sequenced in a study of control samples from healthy donors and cancer patients. Produced via immunoSEQ multiplex PCR; TCRdb's table is partial and in-frame only. The data show tens of thousands of clones, approximately 90% seen once. Source material: PBMCs. The receptors here all came from a woman aged 35 to 49 with lung cancer.

The V gene is TRBV7-8, the J gene TRBJ2-7; tentative D call: TRBD1 (6 bases). This CDR3 is 12 amino acids long. The V gene lost 5 bases and the J gene lost 5 bases, with 10 bases spanning the gap. Germline V gives CDR1 SGHVS, CDR2 FQNEAQ. CDR3 in amino acids: CASSEQGHEQYF. CDR3 DNA sequence: TGTGCCAGCAGCGAACAGGGACACGAGCAGTACTTC. The complete variable domain, with remaining parts taken from reference TRBV7-8 and TRBJ2-7, reads GAGVSQSPRYKVAKRGQDVALRCDPISGHVSLFWYQQALGQGPEFLTYFQNEAQLDKSGLPSDRFFAERPEGSVSTLKIQRTQQEDSAVYLCASSEQGHEQYFGPGTRLTVT.

The chain uses TRBV5-8 and TRBJ2-1; D tentatively reads TRBD1 or TRBD2 (5 bases each). The germline V gene has CDR1 SGHTS and CDR2 YDEGEE. Trimming shortened V by 1 base and J by 5 bases, and 25 bases separated the two germline ends. This CDR3 spans 19 amino acids. CDR3 sequence reads: CASSLSRIGSRGHNNEQFF. The CDR3 DNA sequence: TGTGCCAGCAGCTTGTCTCGAATAGGATCCCGGGGCCACAACAATGAGCAGTTCTTC.

This clone was detected only a few times. V gene TRBV11-3 combines with J gene TRBJ1-1; 9 positions agree with TRBD1. Germline assignment: CDR1 SGHNT and CDR2 YENEEA. Trimming cost V 0 bases and J 11 bases; bases outside gene matches: 1. The CDR3 is made up of 12 amino acids. CDR3 bases: TGTGCCAGCAGCTTAGAGGGGACAGGGGCTTTCTTT. Protein: CASSLEGTGAFF.

V is TRBV21-1 and J is TRBJ2-3; TRBD1 is the table's D call and was not checked against the DNA. TRBV21-1 is labeled a pseudogene. The CDR3 has 14 residues. The CDR3 reads CASSRGQSTDTQYF. In nucleotides, the CDR3 is TGTGCCAGCAGCAGAGGACAGAGCACAGATACGCAGTATTTT.

The chain couples TRBV3-1 (or the pseudogene TRBV3-2) to TRBJ1-2; D gene unclear. V lost 1 base and J 4 bases, leaving 16 bases between the germline ends. The CDR3 totals 16 residues. Germline values: CDR1 LGHDT, CDR2 YNNKEL (reference sequence). The CDR3 DNA is TGTGCCAGCAGCCAAGGAGGGCACGCCTACGCCTATGGCTACACCTTC. It translates to CASSQGGHAYAYGYTF.

The rearrangement joins TRBV7-9 to TRBJ1-6, with TRBD1 matching 8 bases. V was clipped by 5 bases and J by 6 bases; unmatched bases: 3. CDR1 is SEHNR, CDR2 FQNEAQ, per germline (reference sequence). CDR3 length equals 14 residues. The CDR3 here is CASSTTGVNSPLHF. The CDR3 DNA is TGTGCCAGCAGCACGACAGGGGTTAATTCACCCCTCCACTTT.

In this sample, this clone turned up a few times. The chain employs TRBV3-1 (or the pseudogene TRBV3-2) and TRBJ1-1, with 9 bases that match TRBD1. V shed 5 bases and J 5 bases; nucleotides not matched to a gene: 6. Germline V gene sequence: CDR1 LGHDT, CDR2 YNNKEL (reference sequence). The CDR3 runs 14 residues. CDR3: CASSGYDRGTEAFF. The CDR3 bases are TGTGCCAGCAGCGGGTACGACAGGGGGACTGAAGCTTTCTTT.

The V gene is TRBV9, the J gene TRBJ2-3; D unresolved. The CDR3 covers 14 residues. Between the trimmed V and J ends, which lost 3 bases and 4 bases, there was a span of 12 bases. CDR1 and CDR2 from the germline V gene are SGDLS and YYNGEE. The CDR3 sequence: CASSADLAPDTQYF. The CDR3 bases are TGTGCCAGCAGCGCCGATTTAGCCCCAGATACGCAGTATTTT.

V and J are TRBV9 and TRBJ2-2; no firm D call. CDR1 is SGDLS and CDR2 is YYNGEE in the germline V gene. V was pared by 0 bases and J by 0 bases, with 9 bases between. The CDR3 is 16 amino acids. CDR3 sequence (DNA): TGTGCCAGCAGCGTAGGGGTAAACTCGAACACCGGGGAGCTGTTTTTT. Amino acid sequence: CASSVGVNSNTGELFF.

This chain connects TRBV27 to TRBJ1-2, with 11 bases aligning to TRBD1. The CDR3 runs 13 residues. J was trimmed by 8 bases and V by 6 bases; bases with no gene match: 5. CDR1 and CDR2 (germline): MNHEY, SMNVEV (reference sequence). CDR3 bases: TGTGCCAGCAGGTTCGGGACAGGGGGAGGCTACACCTTC. It encodes CASRFGTGGGYTF.

The chain recombines TRBV19 with TRBJ2-7; 9 bases line up with TRBD1. The CDR3 contains 14 residues. Trimming removed 4 bases from V and 7 bases from J; junction bases left unmatched: 8. Germline assignment: CDR1 LNHDA and CDR2 SQIVND (reference sequence). The CDR3 bases are TGTGCCAGTAGTAGCAGAACAGGGGGCTGGGAGCAGTACTTC. Encoded protein: CASSSRTGGWEQYF.